The 3 T cell receptor beta chains reported below all come from one sample, sequenced in a study of blood T cell repertoires in COVID-19. Repertoires were generated with immunoSEQ multiplex PCR, while TCRdb's copy carries only in-frame clones and drops some. The repertoire holds roughly 330,000 clones, 70% to 90% seen once, with under 5.5% in the top ten. The specimen sequenced was PBMCs or T cells enriched from blood (not recorded which). These receptor sequences come from a woman aged 30 to 39 who had recovered from COVID-19.

The V and J genes are TRBV27 and TRBJ2-7; D might be TRBD1 (6 bases). V was pared by 11 bases and J by 5 bases, with 28 bases between. CDR1 and CDR2 (germline): MNHEY, SMNVEV (reference sequence). The CDR3 runs 16 residues. CDR3 protein: CASRRNTGTESNEQYF. The DNA of the CDR3 is TGTGCCTCGCGCCGTAATACAGGGACGGAGTCCAACGAGCAGTACTTC.

The rearrangement joins TRBV14 to TRBJ2-5; TRBD1 is a possible D gene (6 bases). This CDR3 is built from 18 residues. Germline V gene sequence: CDR1 SGHDN, CDR2 FVKESK. V was pared by 0 bases and J by 5 bases, with 22 bases between. CDR3 nucleotide sequence: TGTGCCAGCAGCCAAGAATTTAGGGGGACAAGGGAAGAGGAGACCCAGTACTTC. It specifies CASSQEFRGTREEETQYF.

CDR3 in amino acids: CAWGTGETYEQYF. The CDR3 bases are TGTGCCTGGGGGACAGGGGAGACCTACGAGCAGTACTTC. This chain joins TRBV30 and TRBJ2-7; 10 bases match TRBD1. V shed 5 bases and J 2 bases; nucleotides not matched to a gene: 3. CDR3 length: 13 amino acids. Germline V CDR1 and CDR2: GTSNPN, SVGIG (reference sequence).